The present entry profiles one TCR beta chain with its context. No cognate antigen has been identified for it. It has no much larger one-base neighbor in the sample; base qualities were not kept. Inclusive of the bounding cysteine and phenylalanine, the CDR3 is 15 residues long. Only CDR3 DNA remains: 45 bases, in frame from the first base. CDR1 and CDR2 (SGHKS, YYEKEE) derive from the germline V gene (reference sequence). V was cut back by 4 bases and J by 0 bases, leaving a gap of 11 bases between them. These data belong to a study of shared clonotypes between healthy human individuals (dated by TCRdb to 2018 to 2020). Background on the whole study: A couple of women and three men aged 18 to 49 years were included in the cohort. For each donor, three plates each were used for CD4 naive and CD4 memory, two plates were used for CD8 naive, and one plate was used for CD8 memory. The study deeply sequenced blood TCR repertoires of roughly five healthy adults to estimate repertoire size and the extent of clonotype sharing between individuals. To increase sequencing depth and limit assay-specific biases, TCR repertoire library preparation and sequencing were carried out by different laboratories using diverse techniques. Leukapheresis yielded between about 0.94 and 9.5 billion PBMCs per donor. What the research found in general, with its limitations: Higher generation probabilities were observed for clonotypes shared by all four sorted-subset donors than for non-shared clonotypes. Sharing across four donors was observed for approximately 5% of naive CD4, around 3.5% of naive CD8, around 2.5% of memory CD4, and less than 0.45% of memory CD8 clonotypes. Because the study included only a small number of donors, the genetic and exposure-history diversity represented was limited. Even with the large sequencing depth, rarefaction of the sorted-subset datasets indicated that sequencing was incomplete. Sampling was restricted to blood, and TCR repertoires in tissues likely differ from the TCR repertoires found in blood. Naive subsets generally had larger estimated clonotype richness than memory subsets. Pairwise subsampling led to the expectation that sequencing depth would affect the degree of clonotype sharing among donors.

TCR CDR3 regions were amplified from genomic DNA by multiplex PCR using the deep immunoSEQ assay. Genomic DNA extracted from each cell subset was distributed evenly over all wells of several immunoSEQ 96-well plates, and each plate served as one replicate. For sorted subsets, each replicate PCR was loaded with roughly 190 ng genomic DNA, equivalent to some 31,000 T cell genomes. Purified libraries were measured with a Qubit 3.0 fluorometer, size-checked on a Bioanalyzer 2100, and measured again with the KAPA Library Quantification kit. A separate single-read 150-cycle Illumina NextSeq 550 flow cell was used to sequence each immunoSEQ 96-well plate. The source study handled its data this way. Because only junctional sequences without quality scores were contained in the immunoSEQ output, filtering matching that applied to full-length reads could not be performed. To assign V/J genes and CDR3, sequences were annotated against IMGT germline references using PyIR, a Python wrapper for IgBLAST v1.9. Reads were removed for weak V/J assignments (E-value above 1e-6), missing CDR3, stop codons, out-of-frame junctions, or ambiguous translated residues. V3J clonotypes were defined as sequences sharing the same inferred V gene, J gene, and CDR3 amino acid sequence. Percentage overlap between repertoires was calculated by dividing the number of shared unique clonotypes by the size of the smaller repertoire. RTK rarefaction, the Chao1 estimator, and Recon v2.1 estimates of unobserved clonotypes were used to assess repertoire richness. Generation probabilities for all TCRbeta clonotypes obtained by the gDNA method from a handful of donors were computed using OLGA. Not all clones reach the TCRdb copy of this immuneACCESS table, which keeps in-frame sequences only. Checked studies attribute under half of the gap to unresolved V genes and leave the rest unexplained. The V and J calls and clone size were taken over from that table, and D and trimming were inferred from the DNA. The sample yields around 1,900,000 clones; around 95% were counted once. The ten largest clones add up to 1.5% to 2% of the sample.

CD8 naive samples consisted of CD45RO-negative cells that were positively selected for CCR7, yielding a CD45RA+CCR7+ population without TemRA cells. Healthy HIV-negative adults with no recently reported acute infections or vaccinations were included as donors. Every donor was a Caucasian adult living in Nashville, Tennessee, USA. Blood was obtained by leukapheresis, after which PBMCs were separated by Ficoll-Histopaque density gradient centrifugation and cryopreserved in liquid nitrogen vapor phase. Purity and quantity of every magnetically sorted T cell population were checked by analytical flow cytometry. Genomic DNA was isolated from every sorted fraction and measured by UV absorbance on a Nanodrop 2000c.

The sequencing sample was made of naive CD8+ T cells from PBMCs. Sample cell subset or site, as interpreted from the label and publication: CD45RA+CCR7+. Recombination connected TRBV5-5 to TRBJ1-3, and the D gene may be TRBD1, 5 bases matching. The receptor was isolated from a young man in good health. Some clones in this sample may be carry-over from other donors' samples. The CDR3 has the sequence CASSPVGDSGNTIYF. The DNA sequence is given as TGTGCCAGCAGCCCCGTGGGGGACTCTGGAAACACCATATATTTT.